Each of the 9 T cell receptor beta chains below was sequenced from the same sample in a study of T cells expressing NK-cell markers. With the 5' RACE reads reprocessed, TCRdb shows one record per CDR3 protein and no DNA. Its listing shows about 160,000 distinct CDR3 sequences. The specimen sequenced was blood T cells: a sorted CD56 or NKG2C T cell subset, CD4+ or CD8+ T cells, or bulk PBMC T cells (not recorded which). The receptors come from a woman between 18 and 69 years old in good health.

The chain combines TRBV6-5 with TRBJ1-4; the D call from TCRdb, TRBD1, cannot be confirmed without DNA. This CDR3 comprises 19 residues. Germline loops: CDR1 MNHEY, CDR2 SVGAGI. CDR3 protein: CASSYSPPRLLATNEKLFF.

This chain connects TRBV5-5 to TRBJ1-4; TCRdb's assignment of TRBD1 cannot be checked, as there is no DNA. Germline lookup yields CDR1 SGHKS and CDR2 YYEKEE (reference sequence). There are 14 residues in the CDR3. CDR3 amino acids: CASELGGQNEKLFF.

This chain links TRBV7-9 with TRBJ1-2. This CDR3 region has 15 residues. CDR1 and CDR2 (germline): SEHNR, FQNEAQ (reference sequence). The CDR3 spells CASSLGGRAIDGYTF.

The chain carries TRBV5-4 and TRBJ2-2; TCRdb designates TRBD2, a call that cannot be tested without DNA. Germline values: CDR1 SGHNT, CDR2 YYREEE (reference sequence). The CDR3 contains 16 residues. The CDR3 loop reads CASSSTSGRRTGELFF.

The chain carries TRBV11-2 and TRBJ2-7; TCRdb's D call, TRBD2, is unchecked because there is no DNA. CDR3 length: 15 residues. CDR1 is SGHAT, CDR2 FQNNGV, per germline. The CDR3 here is CASSSTGALSYEQYF.

This chain links TRBV7-8 with TRBJ2-1. The CDR3 contains 16 residues. Looked up from germline, CDR1 is SGHVS and CDR2 is FQNEAQ. The CDR3 loop is CASSSRRRDKVNEQFF.

The rearrangement uses TRBV13 and TRBJ1-6. The CDR3 sequence is 13 residues long. Looked up from germline, CDR1 is PRHDT and CDR2 is FYEKMQ (reference sequence). CDR3 in amino acids: CASSLDRHSPLHF.

The V call is TRBV5-1, the J call TRBJ1-1; TCRdb calls TRBD1, which cannot be checked without DNA. CDR1 and CDR2 from the germline V gene are SGHRS and YFSETQ. The CDR3 covers 18 residues. CDR3 region: CASSSPFPGALRNTEAFF. Full variable domain (remainder filled in from reference TRBV5-1 and TRBJ1-1): KAGVTQTPRYLIKTRGQQVTLSCSPISGHRSVSWYQQTPGQGLQFLFEYFSETQRNKGNFPGRFSGRQFSNSRSEMNVSTLELGDSALYLCASSSPFPGALRNTEAFFGQGTRLTVV.

This rearrangement joins TRBV7-2 to TRBJ2-2. CDR3 length equals 12 residues. The germline V gene encodes CDR1 SGHTA and CDR2 FQGNSA. CDR3 sequence reads: CASSWDFGELFF.